What follows is one T cell receptor (beta chain) and its context. These data belong to a study of cytomegalovirus exposure and HLA in healthy donors. PCR amplification relied on 60 Vbeta primers (plus 13 Jbeta primers). Some clones are missing from TCRdb's copy, which holds only in-frame ones; the method was immunoSEQ multiplex PCR. The profile shows approximately 180,000 clones, about 80% of them singletons. The germline CDR1 and CDR2 sequences are SGHRS and YFSETQ. Trimming pared 4 bases from V and 0 bases from J, leaving 10 bases between. This CDR3 contains 15 residues. V usage is TRBV5-1 and J usage is TRBJ1-4; D gene unclear. This receptor was obtained from a man in his forties in good health and CMV-seropositive. Sequenced: PBMCs. The DNA for the CDR3 is TGCGCCAGCAGCCACCGACTGGCAACTAATGAAAAACTGTTTTTT. This gives the protein CASSHRLATNEKLFF.